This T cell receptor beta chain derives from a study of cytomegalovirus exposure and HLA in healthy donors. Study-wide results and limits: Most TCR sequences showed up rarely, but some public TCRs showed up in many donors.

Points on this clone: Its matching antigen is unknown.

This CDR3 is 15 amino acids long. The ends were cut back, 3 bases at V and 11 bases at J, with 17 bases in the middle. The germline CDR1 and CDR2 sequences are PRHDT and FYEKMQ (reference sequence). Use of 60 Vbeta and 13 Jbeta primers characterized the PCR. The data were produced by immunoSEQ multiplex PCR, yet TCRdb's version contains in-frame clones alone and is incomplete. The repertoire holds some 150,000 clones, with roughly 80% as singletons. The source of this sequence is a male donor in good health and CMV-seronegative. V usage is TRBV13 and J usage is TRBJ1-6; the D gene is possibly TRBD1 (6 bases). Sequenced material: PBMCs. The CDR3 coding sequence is TGTGCCAGCAGCTTGACAGGCCCCAATTTGGCACCCCTCCACTTT. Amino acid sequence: CASSLTGPNLAPLHF.